The T cell receptor (beta chain) described here comes from a study of tumor-infiltrating lymphocytes in localized non-small cell lung cancer. On the study more broadly: The cohort mixed smokers and never-smokers, several histologies, and some post-neoadjuvant-chemotherapy samples. Tumor tissue and non-adjacent uninvolved lung came from each patient.

General study results and limits: T-cell fraction did not differ between immunotypes IM1 and IM2. Different pieces of the same tissue went to different assays, confounding technical variation with intratumor heterogeneity.

The CDR3 extends over 15 amino acids. Germline assignment: CDR1 MNHNS and CDR2 SASEGT. Trimming at V came to 4 bases and at J to 6 bases, leaving 5 bases not matched to a gene. Profiled with immunoSEQ multiplex PCR; TCRdb holds only in-frame clones, not every one. The top ten clones hold 15% to 20% of a sample with under 10,000 clones, 70% to 80% of them seen once. With respect to this clone: What it binds is unknown.

The TCR was taken from a human donor with non-small cell lung cancer. The chain carries TRBV6-1 and TRBJ2-4; TRBD1 agrees at 11 bases. The source material was uninvolved lung tissue not adjacent to the tumor. Here the CDR3 DNA reads TGTGCCAGCAGTGGGACAGGGGGCTCTCGAAACATTCAGTACTTC. This sequence encodes CASSGTGGSRNIQYF.